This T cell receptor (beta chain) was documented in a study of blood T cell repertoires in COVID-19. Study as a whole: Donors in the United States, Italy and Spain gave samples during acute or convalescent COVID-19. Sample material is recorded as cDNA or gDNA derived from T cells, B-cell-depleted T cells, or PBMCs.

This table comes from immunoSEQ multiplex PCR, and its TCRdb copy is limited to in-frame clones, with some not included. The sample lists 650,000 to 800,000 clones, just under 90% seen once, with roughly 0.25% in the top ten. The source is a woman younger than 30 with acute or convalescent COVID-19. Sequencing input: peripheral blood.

The CDR3 protein is CAWSLQGPPSYEQYF. In nucleotides, the CDR3 is TGTGCCTGGAGTTTACAGGGCCCGCCATCCTACGAGCAGTACTTC. The chain links TRBV30 to TRBJ2-7, with TRBD1 as a possible D gene (6 bases). The germline V gene has CDR1 GTSNPN and CDR2 SVGIG (reference sequence). The CDR3 has 15 amino acids. V gave up 2 bases and J gave up 1 base, with 15 bases separating them. The variable domain in full, with the rest retrieved from reference TRBV30 and TRBJ2-7, is SQTIHQWPATLVQPVGSPLSLECTVEGTSNPNLYWYRQAAGRGLQLLFYSVGIGQISSEVPQNLSASRPQDRQFILSSKKLLLSDSGFYLCAWSLQGPPSYEQYFGPGTRLTVT.